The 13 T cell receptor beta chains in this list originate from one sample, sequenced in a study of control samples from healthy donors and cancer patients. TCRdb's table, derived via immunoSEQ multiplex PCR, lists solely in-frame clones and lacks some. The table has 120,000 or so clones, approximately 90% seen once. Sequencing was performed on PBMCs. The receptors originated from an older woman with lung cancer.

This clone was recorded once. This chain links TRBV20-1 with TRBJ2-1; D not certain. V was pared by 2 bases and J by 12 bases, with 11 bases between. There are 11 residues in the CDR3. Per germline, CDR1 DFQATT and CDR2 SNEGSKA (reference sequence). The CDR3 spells CSARLVPGQFF. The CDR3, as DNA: TGCAGTGCTAGACTAGTTCCGGGGCAGTTCTTC.

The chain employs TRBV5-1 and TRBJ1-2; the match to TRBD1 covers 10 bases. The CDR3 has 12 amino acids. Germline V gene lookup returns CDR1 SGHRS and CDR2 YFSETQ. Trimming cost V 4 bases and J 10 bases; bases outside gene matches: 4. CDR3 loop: CASSPGQGFYTF. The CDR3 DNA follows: TGCGCCAGCAGCCCGGGACAGGGGTTCTACACCTTC.

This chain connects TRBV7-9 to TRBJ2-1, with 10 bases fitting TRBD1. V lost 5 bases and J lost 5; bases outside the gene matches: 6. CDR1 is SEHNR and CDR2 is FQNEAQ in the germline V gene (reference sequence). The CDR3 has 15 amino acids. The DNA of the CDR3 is TGTGCCAGCAGCGGGACGGGACAGGGGCACAATGAGCAGTTCTTC. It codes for CASSGTGQGHNEQFF. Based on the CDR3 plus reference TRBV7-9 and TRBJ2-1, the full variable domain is DTGVSQNPRHKITKRGQNVTFRCDPISEHNRLYWYRQTLGQGPEFLTYFQNEAQLEKSRLLSDRFSAERPKGSFSTLEIQRTEQGDSAMYLCASSGTGQGHNEQFFGPGTRLTVL.

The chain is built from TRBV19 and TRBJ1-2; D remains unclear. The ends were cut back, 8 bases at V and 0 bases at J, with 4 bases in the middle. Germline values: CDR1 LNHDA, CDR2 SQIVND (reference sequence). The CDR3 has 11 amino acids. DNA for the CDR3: TGTGCCAGTCATACTAACTATGGCTACACCTTC. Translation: CASHTNYGYTF.

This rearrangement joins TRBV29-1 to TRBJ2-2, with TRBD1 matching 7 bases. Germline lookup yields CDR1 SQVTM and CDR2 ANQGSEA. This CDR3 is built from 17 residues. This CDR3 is CIPPRKGDSENTGELFF. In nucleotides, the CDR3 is TGCATACCTCCGCGTAAAGGGGACAGCGAGAACACCGGGGAGCTGTTTTTT.

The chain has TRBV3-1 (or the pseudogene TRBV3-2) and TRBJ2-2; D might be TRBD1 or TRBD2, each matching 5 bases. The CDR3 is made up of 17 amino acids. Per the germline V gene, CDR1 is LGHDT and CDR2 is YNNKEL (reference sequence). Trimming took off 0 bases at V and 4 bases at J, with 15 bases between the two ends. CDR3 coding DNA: TGTGCCAGCAGCCAAGAAGGCTGGGGGATTCTCACCGGGGAGCTGTTTTTT. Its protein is CASSQEGWGILTGELFF.

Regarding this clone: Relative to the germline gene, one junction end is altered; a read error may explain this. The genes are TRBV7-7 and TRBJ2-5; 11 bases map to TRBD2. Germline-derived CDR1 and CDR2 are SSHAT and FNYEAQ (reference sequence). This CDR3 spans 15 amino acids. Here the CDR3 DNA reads TGTGCTAGCAGCTTAGAGACTAGCGGGACGGAGACCCAGTACTTC. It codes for CASSLETSGTETQYF.

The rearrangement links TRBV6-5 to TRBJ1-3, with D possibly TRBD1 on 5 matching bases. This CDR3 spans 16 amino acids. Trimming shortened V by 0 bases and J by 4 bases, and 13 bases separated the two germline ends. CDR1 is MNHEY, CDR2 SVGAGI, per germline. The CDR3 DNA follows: TGTGCCAGCAGTTACTCGGGGGTGACAGCCGGAAACACCATATATTTT. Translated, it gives CASSYSGVTAGNTIYF.

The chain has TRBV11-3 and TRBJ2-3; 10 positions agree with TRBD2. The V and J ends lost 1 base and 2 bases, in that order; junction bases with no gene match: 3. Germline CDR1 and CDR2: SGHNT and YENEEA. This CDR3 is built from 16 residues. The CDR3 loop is CASSLVLAGPTDTQYF. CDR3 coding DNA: TGTGCCAGCAGCTTAGTACTAGCGGGGCCCACAGATACGCAGTATTTT.

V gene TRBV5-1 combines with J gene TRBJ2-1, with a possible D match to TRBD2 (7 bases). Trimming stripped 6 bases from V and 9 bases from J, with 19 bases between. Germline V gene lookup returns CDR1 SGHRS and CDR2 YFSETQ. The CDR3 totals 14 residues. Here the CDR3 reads CASTRRGGAGEQFF. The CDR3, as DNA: TGCGCCAGCACCCGGAGGGGGGGCGCAGGTGAGCAGTTCTTC.

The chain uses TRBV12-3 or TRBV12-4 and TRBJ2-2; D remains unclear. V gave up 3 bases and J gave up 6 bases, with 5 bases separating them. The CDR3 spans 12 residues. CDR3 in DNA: TGTGCCAGCAGTTTTTTTGCCGGGGAGCTGTTTTTT. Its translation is CASSFFAGELFF.

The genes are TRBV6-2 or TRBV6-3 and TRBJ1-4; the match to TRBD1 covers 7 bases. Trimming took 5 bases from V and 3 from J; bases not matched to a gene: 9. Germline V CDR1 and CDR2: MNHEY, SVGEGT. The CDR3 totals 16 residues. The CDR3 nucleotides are TGTGCCAGCAGTACCGACAGGGAAGGGCCTAATGAAAAACTGTTTTTT. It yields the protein CASSTDREGPNEKLFF.

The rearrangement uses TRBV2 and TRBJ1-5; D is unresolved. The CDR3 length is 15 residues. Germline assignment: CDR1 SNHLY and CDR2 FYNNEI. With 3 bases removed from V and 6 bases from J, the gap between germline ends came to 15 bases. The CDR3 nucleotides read TGTGCCAGCAGTGAGAGTGAAGGTGGGAGTCAGCCCCAGCATTTT. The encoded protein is CASSESEGGSQPQHF.